The 3 T cell receptor beta chains presented below share a single source sample, sequenced in a study of cytomegalovirus exposure and HLA in healthy donors. In the PCR, 60 Vbeta and 13 Jbeta primers were used. TCRdb's copy holds only in-frame clones and misses some; the assay was immunoSEQ multiplex PCR. The sample includes some 250,000 clones, 82% of them seen just once. Sequenced sample: PBMCs. The receptors stem from a woman aged 40 to 55 in good health and CMV-seropositive.

This sequence joins TRBV25-1 and TRBJ2-1; tentative D call: TRBD2 (7 bases). Trimming removed 0 bases from V and 8 bases from J, with 11 bases in between. Looked up from germline, CDR1 is MGHDK and CDR2 is SYGVNS. The CDR3 is 14 amino acids. The CDR3 DNA is TGTGCCAGCAGTGAATATGGGGGGGCCCATGAGCAGTTCTTC. Residues: CASSEYGGAHEQFF.

The gene calls are TRBV10-3 and TRBJ2-2; TRBD2 agrees at 8 bases. Germline V CDR1 and CDR2: ENHRY, SYGVKD. With V trimmed by 0 bases and J by 3 bases, 3 bases remained unmatched. The CDR3 runs to 16 residues. The CDR3 DNA follows: TGTGCCATCAGTGAGTCACCACTAGCGGACACCGGGGAGCTGTTTTTT. Translated, it gives CAISESPLADTGELFF.

This clone was detected once. This CDR3 reads CASSPPGTSFNEQFF. The CDR3 coding sequence is TGCGCCAGCAGTCCCCCCGGGACTAGTTTCAATGAGCAGTTCTTC. This chain joins TRBV23-1 and TRBJ2-1; 8 nucleotides align to TRBD2. TRBV23-1 counts as an open reading frame of uncertain function. V shed 4 bases, J shed 6 bases, and the junction held 8 bases outside the gene matches. The CDR3 runs to 15 residues.